This T cell receptor (beta chain) was found in a study of T cell repertoires in cytomegalovirus infection. Study at large: Alongside well-studied HLA-B-restricted CMV epitopes, recently identified HLA-C-restricted CMV epitopes were also used. Public TCR beta signatures indicated both CMV infection and matching HLA type.

Concerning this clonotype: Antigen specificity is unknown.

V was trimmed by 0 bases and J by 4 bases, leaving 15 bases between them. Germline loops: CDR1 SGHVS, CDR2 FNYEAQ. The CDR3 covers 16 residues. TCRdb used MiXCR to reprocess the reads, holding one entry per CDR3 protein. The sample lists about 890,000 distinct CDR3 sequences, about 33% seen once, with around 15% in the top ten. The source material was cultured CD8+ T cells from PBMCs, sampled from culture after CMV antigen stimulation. The gene calls are TRBV7-6 and TRBJ2-5; the D gene is possibly TRBD1 (5 bases). This clonotype was sampled from a human donor in good health (CMV status not recorded). Some clones in this sample may be carry-over from other donors' samples. The CDR3 region has the DNA TGTGCCAGCAGCTTAGCTAGGGGATCCCGTCGAGAGACCCAGTACTTC. Amino acids: CASSLARGSRRETQYF. Full variable domain (outside the CDR3, taken from reference TRBV7-6 and TRBJ2-5): GAGVSQSPRYKVTKRGQDVALRCDPISGHVSLYWYRQALGQGPEFLTYFNYEAQQDKSGLPNDRFSAERPEGSISTLTIQRTEQRDSAMYRCASSLARGSRRETQYFGPGTRLLVL.